This TCR beta chain was sequenced for a study of T cells in Graves' hyperthyroidism and ophthalmopathy. Study summary: Pretreatment peripheral blood was obtained at initial diagnosis.

Amplification yielded TCR beta CDR3 regions, with RNA transcripts as the source. The TCR CDR3 first-round RT-PCR relied on the HTBI primer set. TCRdb re-analysed the multiplex PCR reads in MiXCR, keeping a single row per CDR3 protein. The sample consists of around 450,000 distinct CDR3 sequences, 15% to 17% of them appearing once. CDR1 and CDR2 from the germline V gene are DFQATT and SNEGSKA (reference sequence). This CDR3 contains 15 residues. V lost 0 bases and J lost 2; bases outside the gene matches: 4. Patients were excluded because of uncontrolled infection, other autoimmune disease, pregnancy or lactation. Diagnosis rested on symptoms, serum thyroxine and TRAb, thyroid ultrasound, and orbital computed tomography. This clonotype was seen repeatedly, ten times or more.

The TCR originated in a woman between 18 and 30 years old with Graves' hyperthyroidism. What was sequenced was blood. V is TRBV20-1 and J is TRBJ2-1, with 7 bases fitting TRBD2. The CDR3 is CSARDPAGPYNEQFF. The CDR3 coding sequence is TGCAGTGCTAGAGATCCAGCGGGGCCCTACAATGAGCAGTTCTTC.